Each of the 21 T cell receptor beta chains below was sequenced from the same sample in a study of regulatory T cells in long-lasting Graves disease. Arm-PCR of CDR3 regions and iRepertoire HTBI primers were used to build TCR beta libraries. TCRdb fed the multiplex PCR reads into MiXCR, producing one record per CDR3 protein. The sample carries approximately 350,000 distinct CDR3 sequences, approximately 12% recorded once. The time point: newly diagnosed GD, antithyroid drugs for less than 3 months. Isolated PBMC RNA provided the starting material for the TCR library. These data also formed part of another study, on T cells in Graves' hyperthyroidism and ophthalmopathy.

Here the sequenced sample was peripheral blood mononuclear cells (PBMCs), taken at new diagnosis, from a patient treated with antithyroid drugs. These receptors originate from a woman aged 18-29 years with Graves disease.

The chain uses TRBV7-2 and TRBJ2-1; TRBD2 matches at 7 bases. Germline CDR1 is SGHTA and CDR2 is FQGNSA. The V gene end was trimmed by 0 bases and the J gene end by 7 bases; junction bases not matched to a gene: 9. The CDR3 has 16 amino acids. The CDR3 is CASSLATSIPGNEQFF. CDR3 coding DNA: TGTGCCAGCAGCTTAGCGACTAGCATCCCTGGAAATGAGCAGTTCTTC.

The chain employs TRBV28 and TRBJ2-7; 9 nucleotides agree with TRBD2. V shed 4 bases and J 2 bases; nucleotides not matched to a gene: 9. The CDR3 covers 16 residues. Germline CDR1 and CDR2: MDHEN and SYDVKM. The CDR3 sequence: CASSSPWTSATYEQYF. DNA of the CDR3: TGTGCCAGCAGTTCCCCCTGGACTAGCGCAACCTACGAGCAGTACTTC.

Many counts were recorded for this clonotype. This chain connects TRBV4-3 to TRBJ2-7; D is unresolved. Trimming stripped 4 bases from V and 2 bases from J, with 12 bases between. The germline gives CDR1 LGHNA, CDR2 YSLEER. The CDR3 loop spans 14 amino acids. CDR3 in amino acids: CASSPRTPTYEQYF. The CDR3 DNA follows: TGCGCCAGCAGCCCACGGACGCCAACCTACGAGCAGTACTTC.

This clonotype was observed a few times. The chain uses TRBV7-2 and TRBJ2-1; 13 nucleotides match TRBD2. V trimming: 7 bases; J trimming: 8 bases; junction bases outside the gene matches: 5. CDR1 and CDR2 (germline): SGHTA, FQGNSA. The CDR3 spans 14 residues. The CDR3 loop is CASTRTSGGYEQFF. In DNA form, the CDR3 reads TGTGCCAGCACCCGGACTAGCGGGGGCTATGAGCAGTTCTTC.

This clonotype was detected ten times or more. The J gene is TRBJ1-4, the V gene TRBV2; D remains unclear. CDR3 length: 15 amino acids. V lost 3 bases, J lost 4 bases, and 12 bases lay in between. Germline V lookup: CDR1 SNHLY, CDR2 FYNNEI. The CDR3 here is CASSDSRHNNEKLFF. The CDR3, as DNA: TGTGCCAGCAGTGATTCCCGGCACAATAATGAAAAACTGTTTTTT.

The gene calls are TRBV2 and TRBJ2-5; 11 bases map to TRBD2. There are 17 residues in the CDR3. After removal of 4 bases from V and 1 base from J, the junction contained 8 bases not matched to a gene. Germline CDR1 and CDR2: SNHLY and FYNNEI. As DNA, the CDR3 is TGTGCCAGCAGTGTTTTTAGCGGGGGGGATCCCCAAGAGACCCAGTACTTC. Translating gives CASSVFSGGDPQETQYF.

This clonotype was found many times. This chain joins TRBV18 and TRBJ2-1; 10 bases are a match to TRBD2. Germline V lookup: CDR1 KGHSH, CDR2 LQKENI. Losses at the gene ends were 5 bases for V and 4 bases for J; bases not matched to a gene: 5. The CDR3 extends over 15 amino acids. The CDR3 DNA reads as TGTGCCAGCTCAACACTAGCGGGAACATACAATGAGCAGTTCTTC. Its protein product is CASSTLAGTYNEQFF. Based on the CDR3 plus reference TRBV18 and TRBJ2-1, the full variable domain is NAGVMQNPRHLVRRRGQEARLRCSPMKGHSHVYWYRQLPEEGLKFMVYLQKENIIDESGMPKERFSAEFPKEGPSILRIQQVVRGDSAAYFCASSTLAGTYNEQFFGPGTRLTVL.

At least ten counts were recorded for this clonotype. This rearrangement joins TRBV20-1 to TRBJ1-5, with D possibly TRBD1 on 6 matching bases. The CDR3 extends over 17 amino acids. The germline V gene has CDR1 DFQATT and CDR2 SNEGSKA (reference sequence). V lost 7 bases, J lost 0 bases, and 22 bases lay in between. Here the CDR3 reads CSVPGGGTTYSNQPQHF. The CDR3, as DNA: TGCAGTGTTCCGGGTGGGGGGACAACATATAGCAATCAGCCCCAGCATTTT.

In its sample, this clonotype was seen many times. The chain uses TRBV6-5 and TRBJ1-5; no clear D. Germline V lookup: CDR1 MNHEY, CDR2 SVGAGI. The CDR3 contains 13 residues. With 2 bases removed from V and 10 bases from J, the gap between germline ends came to 12 bases. The CDR3 protein is CASSYLAHNPQHF. In nucleotides, the CDR3 is TGTGCCAGCAGTTACCTCGCCCATAATCCCCAGCATTTT.

The gene calls are TRBV2 and TRBJ2-1; TRBD2 matches 14 bases. V lost 4 bases to trimming and J lost 0 bases; unmatched junction nucleotides: 5. This CDR3 has 18 amino acids. CDR1 and CDR2 from the germline V gene are SNHLY and FYNNEI. In nucleotides, the CDR3 is TGTGCCAGCAGTGGGACTAGCGGGAGGTCCTACTCCTACAATGAGCAGTTCTTC. Translation gives CASSGTSGRSYSYNEQFF.

This clonotype has more than one count but fewer than ten. A much larger clone differs from this one at a single base, so this may be a read error. The CDR3 sequence is CASSKGPREKPFF. DNA of the CDR3: TGTGCCAGCAGCAAGGGACCGAGGGAAAAACCGTTTTTT. The rearrangement joins TRBV7-2 to TRBJ1-4; possibly TRBD1 for D (5 bases). The CDR3 covers 13 residues. The V gene's germline CDR1 is SGHTA and CDR2 FQGNSA.

This clonotype was recorded only once. This likely came from a read error, as a far larger clone is one base away. V is TRBV27 and J is TRBJ1-2, with D perhaps TRBD1 (5 bases). The CDR3 extends over 20 amino acids. Trimming stripped 4 bases from V and 4 bases from J, with 31 bases between. Per germline, CDR1 MNHEY and CDR2 SMNVEV (reference sequence). The CDR3 DNA reads TGTGCCAGCAGTTCCGACCCTTACCGACATGTTATCCGGGGCGTCTATGGCTACACCTTC. As protein: CASSSDPYRHVIRGVYGYTF.

This clonotype was seen ten or more times. The gene calls are TRBV6-1 and TRBJ1-2; D ambiguous. The CDR3 length is 11 residues. Trimming shortened V by 4 bases and J by 3 bases, and 3 bases separated the two germline ends. Germline V lookup: CDR1 MNHNS, CDR2 SASEGT. The CDR3 coding sequence is TGTGCCAGCAGTGCTCACTATGGCTACACCTTC. Amino acids: CASSAHYGYTF.

The sample holds many counts of this clonotype. This sequence joins TRBV27 and TRBJ2-3, with D hard to call. V lost 3 bases, J lost 1 base, and 17 bases lay in between. This CDR3 has 17 residues. Looked up from germline, CDR1 is MNHEY and CDR2 is SMNVEV (reference sequence). The chain's CDR3 is CASSFPCLERGTDTQYF. The CDR3 DNA sequence: TGTGCCAGCAGTTTCCCCTGCTTGGAGAGAGGCACAGATACGCAGTATTTT.

This clonotype was counted at least ten times. This chain joins TRBV28 and TRBJ1-1; D is possibly TRBD1 (5 bases). This CDR3 comprises 12 residues. Trimming took 3 bases from V and 6 from J, leaving 8 bases between them. Germline CDR1 MDHEN, CDR2 SYDVKM. DNA for the CDR3: TGTGCCAGCAGTTTGTCGGGGGCTGAAGCTTTCTTT. Its protein is CASSLSGAEAFF. Using reference TRBV28 and TRBJ1-1 for the parts outside the CDR3, the full variable domain is DVKVTQSSRYLVKRTGEKVFLECVQDMDHENMFWYRQDPGLGLRLIYFSYDVKMKEKGDIPEGYSVSREKKERFSLILESASTNQTSMYLCASSLSGAEAFFGQGTRLTVV.

Of note for this clonotype: A junction boundary mismatches the germline segment, possibly from a read error. The rearrangement uses TRBV6-2 or TRBV6-3 and TRBJ1-5; a weak D match, TRBD1 (6 bases). Germline V gives CDR1 MNHEY, CDR2 SVGEGT. This CDR3 is 15 amino acids long. The CDR3 nucleotides read TGTGCCACCAGTAAGGGGAACAGGGACCATCAGCCCCAGCATTTT. Amino acids: CATSKGNRDHQPQHF.

Points on this clonotype: The conserved phenylalanine or tryptophan normally closing the CDR3 is absent here, so this likely arose from a read error. The rearrangement links TRBV20-1 to TRBJ1-1, with a weak D call TRBD1 (5 bases). This CDR3 comprises 14 residues. V shed 2 bases and J shed 2 bases, with 12 bases lying between them. Germline V lookup: CDR1 DFQATT, CDR2 SNEGSKA (reference sequence). CDR3: CSARRGVYNTEAFL. CDR3 in DNA: TGCAGTGCTAGACGAGGGGTCTATAACACTGAAGCTTTCCTT.

This clonotype was seen repeatedly, ten times or more. V and J are TRBV3-1 and TRBJ2-1, with TRBD1 matching 9 bases. Germline CDR1 and CDR2: LGHDT and YNNKEL (reference sequence). The V segment lost 4 bases and the J segment 8 bases; nucleotides outside the gene matches: 6. The CDR3 contains 14 residues. The CDR3 sequence is CASSRGQGIYEQFF. CDR3 nucleotides: TGTGCCAGCAGCCGGGGACAGGGAATATATGAGCAGTTCTTC.

This clonotype was seen more than once but under ten times. The V gene is TRBV20-1, the J gene TRBJ2-3; D is uncertain. Germline CDR1 is DFQATT and CDR2 is SNEGSKA (reference sequence). V lost 5 bases and J lost 8, with 8 bases in between. The CDR3 is 10 residues long. This chain's CDR3 is CSASESTQYF. The CDR3 region has the DNA TGCAGTGCTTCTGAGTCTACGCAGTATTTT.

As concerns this clonotype: This clone may be a read error of a much larger clone one base away. The chain couples TRBV3-2 to TRBJ2-1; whether TRBD2, the table's D call, matches the DNA was not checked. TRBV3-2 is annotated as a pseudogene. The CDR3 loop spans 16 amino acids. The CDR3 nucleotides read TGTGCCAGCAGCCAAGGCAGCGGCTCAGCCAAAAACATTCGGTACTTC. This encodes CASSQGSGSAKNIRYF.

This clonotype was picked up many times. The chain links TRBV2 to TRBJ2-4; 9 positions match TRBD2. Germline CDR1 is SNHLY and CDR2 is FYNNEI. This CDR3 spans 15 amino acids. The ends lost 8 bases at V and 3 bases at J; junction bases unmatched: 8. As DNA, the CDR3 is TGTGCCAGCTTGAGCGGGAGGTCCGGCAAAAACATTCAGTACTTC. Protein sequence: CASLSGRSGKNIQYF.